This TCR beta chain derives from a study of blood T cell repertoires in COVID-19. On the study more broadly: The origin of the acute and convalescent COVID-19 samples was the United States, Italy and Spain.

The length of the CDR3 is 15 residues. CDR1 MDHEN and CDR2 SYDVKM come from the germline V gene. V lost 6 bases to trimming and J lost 0 bases, with 11 bases between them. Original handling: How many nucleated cells were present was estimated from reference gene primer amplification. Produced via immunoSEQ multiplex PCR; TCRdb's table is partial and in-frame only. Clone size and the V and J calls come from that table; the DNA yielded D and trimming. The sample includes 90,000 or so clones, about 84% of them seen just once. The sequenced material came from peripheral blood. This chain joins TRBV28 and TRBJ2-2; the D gene is possibly TRBD1 (6 bases). The sequence came from a man aged 45-65 years with active COVID-19. DNA for the CDR3: TGTGCCAGCAGGGGGGCCCAAGCGAACACCGGGGAGCTGTTTTTT. Amino acids: CASRGAQANTGELFF.